Presented here are 11 T cell receptor beta chains from one specimen sequenced in a study of tumor-infiltrating lymphocytes in oesophageal squamous cell carcinoma. Using its own MiXCR run on the reads, TCRdb lists one record per CDR3 protein. The data hold 12,000 or so distinct CDR3 sequences, with 58% observed a single time. Input material: blood. The receptors here all came from a female donor with esophageal squamous cell carcinoma.

This clonotype was counted between two and nine times. This chain uses TRBV9 with TRBJ2-3; D gene unclear. Looked up from germline, CDR1 is SGDLS and CDR2 is YYNGEE. The CDR3 has 14 residues. V lost 3 bases and J 1 base, leaving 9 bases between the germline ends. The chain's CDR3 is CASSEPFGTDTQYF. CDR3 sequence (DNA): TGTGCCAGCAGCGAACCCTTCGGCACAGATACGCAGTATTTT.

This clonotype was seen only once. The chain recombines TRBV7-6 with TRBJ2-7, with TRBD2 matching 10 bases. The J call may not be correct, given that the DNA end is closer to TRBJ2-5. The germline CDR1 and CDR2 sequences are SGHVS and FNYEAQ. This CDR3 is 14 amino acids long. Written as DNA, the CDR3 is TGTGCCAGCAGCCCCAGCGGGGGGGGAGAGACCCAGTACTTC. It codes for CASSPSGGGETQYF.

V usage is TRBV7-6 and J usage is TRBJ2-2; 9 nucleotides align to TRBD2. There are 16 residues in the CDR3. Germline loops: CDR1 SGHVS, CDR2 FNYEAQ. J gave up 0 bases and V 5 bases, and 4 bases lay outside the gene matches. The DNA of the CDR3 is TGTGCCAGCAGCACCCGGACTAGCGCGAACACCGGGGAGCTGTTTTTT. This gives the protein CASSTRTSANTGELFF.

This clonotype occurred once. The genes are TRBV18 and TRBJ2-3; 10 bases match TRBD1. The germline CDR1 and CDR2 sequences are KGHSH and LQKENI. The CDR3 is made up of 15 amino acids. V gave up 3 bases and J gave up 3 bases; unmatched junction bases: 3. CDR3 nucleotides: TGTGCCAGCTCACCGGACAGGGGGGAGACAGATACGCAGTATTTT. Its protein is CASSPDRGETDTQYF.

This chain links TRBV28 with TRBJ2-6; a weak D match, TRBD1 (6 bases). Trimming took 3 bases from V and 0 from J, leaving 12 bases between them. The CDR3 extends over 17 amino acids. The germline CDR1 and CDR2 sequences are MDHEN and SYDVKM. DNA of the CDR3: TGTGCCAGCAGTTTCGCGACAGGAGACTCTGGGGCCAACGTCCTGACTTTC. Translation gives CASSFATGDSGANVLTF.

The sample holds many counts of this clonotype. The chain uses TRBV5-4 and TRBJ1-2; 8 nucleotides match TRBD1. V shed 4 bases, J shed 4 bases, and the junction held 6 bases outside the gene matches. Germline CDR1 and CDR2: SGHNT and YYREEE (reference sequence). This CDR3 has 14 amino acids. CDR3 nucleotides: TGTGCCAGCAGCCAAACCGGGACAGGCTATGGCTACACCTTC. It is translated as CASSQTGTGYGYTF.

The chain uses TRBV10-3 and TRBJ2-5; TRBD2 matches at 13 bases. The J call may be faulty, since TRBJ2-1 better matches the DNA end. The germline V gene encodes CDR1 ENHRY and CDR2 SYGVKD. The CDR3 has 16 amino acids. The CDR3 DNA follows: TGTGCCATCAGCCCACCGGGACTAGCGGGATACAATGAGCAGTTCTTC. The encoded protein is CAISPPGLAGYNEQFF.

V is TRBV5-3 and J is TRBJ2-4, with 12 positions matching TRBD2. The end of the DNA aligns better with TRBJ2-1, so the J call may be wrong. TRBV5-3 is an open reading frame whose function is uncertain. This CDR3 is built from 16 residues. CDR3 bases: TGTGCCAGCAGCCCCGGACTAGCGGGGACGTTCTGGGAGCAGTTCTTC. Translation gives CASSPGLAGTFWEQFF.

V is TRBV12-3 or TRBV12-4 and J is TRBJ2-7; 7 bases match TRBD2. Unmatched junction bases numbered 4, after V lost 5 bases and J lost 3 bases. The CDR3 runs 13 residues. The CDR3 spells CASSPGLHYEQYF. CDR3 DNA: TGTGCCAGCAGTCCGGGACTACACTACGAGCAGTACTTC.

The rearrangement links TRBV24-1 to TRBJ2-3; D not certain. The CDR3 covers 12 residues. CDR1 is KGHDR, CDR2 SFDVKD, per germline. The V end lost 5 bases, the J end lost 2 bases, and 4 bases lay between the germline ends. Here the CDR3 reads CATSGHTDTQYF. In DNA, the CDR3 is TGTGCCACCAGTGGCCACACAGATACGCAGTATTTT.

In this sample, this clonotype turned up many times. The chain recombines TRBV5-1 with TRBJ2-4, with unresolved D. TRBJ2-7 explains the end of the DNA better; the J call may be wrong. The CDR3 sequence is 11 residues long. CDR1 is SGHRS and CDR2 is YFSETQ in the germline V gene. CDR3 sequence (DNA): TGCGCCAGCAGTATGGCCCACGAGCAGTACTTC. Translating gives CASSMAHEQYF.